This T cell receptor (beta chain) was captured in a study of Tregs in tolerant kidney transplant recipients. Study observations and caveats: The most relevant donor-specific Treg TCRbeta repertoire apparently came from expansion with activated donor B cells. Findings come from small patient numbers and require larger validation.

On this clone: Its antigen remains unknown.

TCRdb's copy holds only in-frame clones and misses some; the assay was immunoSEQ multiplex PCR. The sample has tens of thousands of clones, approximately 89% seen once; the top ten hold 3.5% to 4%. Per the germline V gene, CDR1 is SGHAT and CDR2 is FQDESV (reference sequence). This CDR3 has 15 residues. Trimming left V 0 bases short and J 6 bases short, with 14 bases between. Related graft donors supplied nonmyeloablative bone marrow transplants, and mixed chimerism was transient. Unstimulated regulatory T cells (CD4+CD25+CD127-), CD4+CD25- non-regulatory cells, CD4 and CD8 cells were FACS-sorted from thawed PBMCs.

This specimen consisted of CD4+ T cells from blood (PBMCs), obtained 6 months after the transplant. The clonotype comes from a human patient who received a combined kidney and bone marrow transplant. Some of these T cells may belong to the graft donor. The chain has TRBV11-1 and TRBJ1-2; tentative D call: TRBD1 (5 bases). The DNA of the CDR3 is TGTGCCAGCAGCTTAGCCTTTCCTCCAGGGAATGGCTACACCTTC. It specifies CASSLAFPPGNGYTF.